The 17 T cell receptor beta chains listed next were all sequenced from one sample in a study of beta chain features in type 1 diabetes. Since all of the isolated RNA was reverse transcribed, expressed TCRB transcripts were what got sequenced. Some clones are missing from TCRdb's copy, which holds only in-frame ones; the method was immunoSEQ multiplex PCR. This table holds roughly 240,000 clones, 13% to 15% found once. Sequencing input: naive CD4+ T cells from blood. These receptors all come from a woman aged 40 to 50 in good health.

This clone has only a few counts. J is TRBJ1-6 and V is TRBV14, with D uncertain. Germline V gene lookup returns CDR1 SGHDN and CDR2 FVKESK. This CDR3 region has 13 residues. V lost 4 bases to trimming and J lost 7 bases, with 8 bases between them. The CDR3 nucleotides read TGTGCCAGCAGCCTATCACTGAATTCACCCCTCCACTTT. This gives the protein CASSLSLNSPLHF.

This clone came up a few times. This chain links TRBV27 with TRBJ1-1; TRBD1 is a possible D gene (5 bases). Germline-derived CDR1 and CDR2 are MNHEY and SMNVEV (reference sequence). V was shortened by 6 bases and J by 0 bases, with 20 bases between the two germline ends. This CDR3 comprises 17 residues. In DNA form, the CDR3 reads TGTGCCAGCAGGGGTTTCAATCGGGGGGGAATGAACACTGAAGCTTTCTTT. Translating it yields CASRGFNRGGMNTEAFF.

This clone occurred a few times. The chain is built from TRBV9 and TRBJ2-7; no clear D. Germline V CDR1 and CDR2: SGDLS, YYNGEE. With 0 bases removed from V and 0 bases from J, the gap between germline ends came to 7 bases. The CDR3 spans 14 residues. CDR3 amino acids: CASSVGLSSYEQYF. The CDR3 DNA reads as TGTGCCAGCAGCGTAGGACTCTCCTCCTACGAGCAGTACTTC. The full variable domain, with the rest looked up from reference TRBV9 and TRBJ2-7, is DSGVTQTPKHLITATGQRVTLRCSPRSGDLSVYWYQQSLDQGLQFLIQYYNGEERAKGNILERFSAQQFPDLHSELNLSSLELGDSALYFCASSVGLSSYEQYFGPGTRLTVT.

This clone was observed a handful of times. The rearrangement links TRBV7-8 to TRBJ2-1, with D tentatively TRBD1 (6 bases). Trimming took off 6 bases at V and 8 bases at J, with 11 bases between the two ends. The V gene's germline CDR1 is SGHVS and CDR2 FQNEAQ. CDR3 size: 12 residues. The CDR3 loop reads CASSYRDDEQFF. The CDR3 DNA follows: TGTGCCAGCAGTTACAGGGACGATGAGCAGTTCTTC.

The chain recombines TRBV7-2 with TRBJ1-2; 10 bases are shared with TRBD1. Losses at the gene ends were 8 bases for V and 3 bases for J; bases not matched to a gene: 6. Per the germline V gene, CDR1 is SGHTA and CDR2 is FQGNSA. The CDR3 is made up of 14 amino acids. In nucleotides, the CDR3 is TGTGCCAGCTGGGGGACAGGGGAATACTATGGCTACACCTTC. It encodes CASWGTGEYYGYTF.

The rearrangement uses TRBV15 and TRBJ1-3; 8 nucleotides agree with TRBD1. The V and J ends lost 1 base and 1 base, in that order; junction bases with no gene match: 0. Germline assignment: CDR1 LNHNV and CDR2 YYDKDF (reference sequence). CDR3 length: 15 amino acids. CDR3 nucleotide sequence: TGTGCCACCAGCAGAGGGACAGGGTCTGGAAACACCATATATTTT. Protein: CATSRGTGSGNTIYF.

This clone showed up just a few times. The rearrangement links TRBV7-2 to TRBJ2-5, with 14 nucleotides matching TRBD2. V lost 5 bases and J lost 10; bases outside the gene matches: 6. Germline V gene sequence: CDR1 SGHTA, CDR2 FQGNSA. The CDR3 is made up of 14 amino acids. CDR3 sequence (DNA): TGTGCCAGCAGCCGACTAGCGGGGGGGCTCGGCCAGTACTTC. This translates into CASSRLAGGLGQYF.

This clone showed up just a few times. V gene TRBV5-1 combines with J gene TRBJ1-2; TRBD1 matches at 9 bases. This CDR3 has 13 amino acids. Trimming cost V 5 bases and J 4 bases; bases outside gene matches: 3. From germline, CDR1 is SGHRS and CDR2 YFSETQ. CDR3 coding DNA: TGCGCCAGCAGGGAGGACAGGGGCTATGGCTACACCTTC. Amino acids: CASREDRGYGYTF.

This clone was counted between two and nine times. V and J are TRBV7-6 and TRBJ2-1, with 16 positions matching TRBD2. This CDR3 has 20 amino acids. V dropped 4 bases and J dropped 0; count of bases not matched to a gene: 9. Germline assignment: CDR1 SGHVS and CDR2 FNYEAQ. Written as DNA, the CDR3 is TGTGCCAGCAGCTCCGGCCCGGGACTAGCGGGGGGGAGCTCCTACAATGAGCAGTTCTTC. This encodes CASSSGPGLAGGSSYNEQFF.

The CDR3 region has the DNA TGCGCCAGCAGACAAGGGGTACAAGAGACCCAGTACTTC. This codes for CASRQGVQETQYF. The chain combines TRBV5-1 with TRBJ2-5; weak D call: TRBD1 (5 bases). Germline assignment: CDR1 SGHRS and CDR2 YFSETQ. The CDR3 sequence is 13 residues long. Trimming left V 5 bases short and J 2 bases short, with 10 bases between.

This clone came up a few times. The chain employs TRBV7-2 and TRBJ2-1, with D maybe TRBD2 (5 bases). Trimming cost V 6 bases and J 0 bases, with 12 bases left between them. The CDR3 is made up of 15 amino acids. The V gene's germline CDR1 is SGHTA and CDR2 FQGNSA. The CDR3 nucleotides read TGTGCCAGCAGTTCCGAAGGGAGCTCCTACAATGAGCAGTTCTTC. Its protein product is CASSSEGSSYNEQFF.

There are a few counts of this clone. The chain links TRBV18 to TRBJ2-6, with 9 bases fitting TRBD1. CDR3 length: 16 residues. Germline CDR1 is KGHSH and CDR2 is LQKENI. Germline trimming cut 3 bases from V and 2 bases from J; bases unmatched to any gene: 2. DNA of the CDR3: TGTGCCAGCTCACCGACAGGGGGGACTGGGGCCAACGTCCTGACTTTC. This gives the protein CASSPTGGTGANVLTF.

The chain carries TRBV9 and TRBJ2-2; D gene uncertain. Trimming cost V 0 bases and J 8 bases, with 14 bases left between them. CDR1 SGDLS and CDR2 YYNGEE come from the germline V gene. CDR3 size: 15 residues. The CDR3 loop reads CASSVAGLQGGELFF. In nucleotides, the CDR3 is TGTGCCAGCAGCGTAGCTGGGCTCCAAGGAGGGGAGCTGTTTTTT.

This clone was counted between two and nine times. The chain is built from TRBV10-2 and TRBJ1-1; TRBD1 matches at 7 bases. The CDR3 is 14 residues long. The germline V gene encodes CDR1 WSHSY and CDR2 SAAADI. Unmatched junction bases numbered 15, after V lost 6 bases and J lost 11 bases. In DNA, the CDR3 is TGCGCCAGCAGCTCCGACAGGGTGGGTTCGAGGGCTTTCTTT. The encoded protein is CASSSDRVGSRAFF.

The sample holds a few counts of this clone. J is TRBJ2-3 and V is TRBV2; 12 nucleotides align to TRBD1. Germline values: CDR1 SNHLY, CDR2 FYNNEI. J gave up 2 bases and V 6 bases, and 6 bases lay outside the gene matches. CDR3 length: 16 amino acids. In nucleotides, the CDR3 is TGTGCCAGCAGACCGGGACAGGGGGCGATCACAGATACGCAGTATTTT. This gives the protein CASRPGQGAITDTQYF.

CDR3 protein: CASSPRGQGMNTIYF. CDR3 coding DNA: TGCGCCAGCAGCCCCCGGGGACAGGGGATGAACACCATATATTTT. The chain carries TRBV5-1 and TRBJ1-3; 10 nucleotides match TRBD1. Germline V lookup: CDR1 SGHRS, CDR2 YFSETQ. The CDR3 covers 15 residues. V lost 4 bases, J lost 7 bases, and 8 bases stayed unmatched.

This clone was seen more than once but under ten times. The chain employs TRBV5-4 and TRBJ1-5; D is uncertain. V lost 2 bases to trimming and J lost 3 bases, with 12 bases between them. The germline V gene encodes CDR1 SGHNT and CDR2 YYREEE (reference sequence). The CDR3 runs 15 residues. The CDR3 sequence: CASSFGGRLNQPQHF. Written as DNA, the CDR3 is TGTGCCAGCAGCTTTGGAGGTCGGCTCAATCAGCCCCAGCATTTT.